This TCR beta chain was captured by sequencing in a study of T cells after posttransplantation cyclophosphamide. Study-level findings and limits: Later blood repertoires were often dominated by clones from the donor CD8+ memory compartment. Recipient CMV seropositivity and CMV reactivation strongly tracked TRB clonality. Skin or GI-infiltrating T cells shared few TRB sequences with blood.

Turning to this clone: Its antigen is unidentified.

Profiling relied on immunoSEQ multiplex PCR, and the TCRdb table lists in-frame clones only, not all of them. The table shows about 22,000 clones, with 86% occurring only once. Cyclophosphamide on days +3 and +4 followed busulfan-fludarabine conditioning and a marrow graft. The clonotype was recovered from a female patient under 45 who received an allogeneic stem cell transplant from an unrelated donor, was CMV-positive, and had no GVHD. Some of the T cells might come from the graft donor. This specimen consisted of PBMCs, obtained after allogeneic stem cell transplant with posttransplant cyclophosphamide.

The CDR3 loop reads CASSYDRGGTEAFF. CDR3 DNA sequence: TGTGCCAGCAGCTACGACAGGGGGGGAACTGAAGCTTTCTTT. V is TRBV11-2 and J is TRBJ1-1, with 9 bases fitting TRBD1. The germline V gene encodes CDR1 SGHAT and CDR2 FQNNGV. This CDR3 has 14 residues. The V and J ends lost 4 bases and 5 bases, in that order; junction bases with no gene match: 5.